Sequencing of this TCR beta chain was carried out in a study of shared clonotypes between healthy human individuals. Study-wide context: Researchers assigned three CD4 naive, three CD4 memory, two CD8 naive and one CD8 memory plate to each donor.

TCRdb keeps only in-frame clones here, not all; method: immunoSEQ multiplex PCR. This sample carries about 2.4 million clones, roughly 93% of them seen once, and the ten largest clones take approximately 0.35%. CDR1 and CDR2 from the germline V gene are MNHEY and SVGAGI. The CDR3 totals 16 residues. Trimming shortened V by 2 bases and J by 6 bases, and 14 bases separated the two germline ends. The count of this clone is one. The material sequenced was naive CD4+ T cells from PBMCs. Subset reported: CD45RA+ positively selected. The genes are TRBV6-5 and TRBJ1-6; D is undetermined. This clonotype was obtained from a man aged 18 to 29 in good health. Some clones in this sample may be carry-over from other donors' samples. CDR3 in amino acids: CASSYQTQPSNSPLHF. DNA of the CDR3: TGTGCCAGCAGTTACCAGACCCAACCTTCTAATTCACCCCTCCACTTT.